The clone carrying this T cell receptor beta chain was observed many times. Using a J-beta primer mix together with a sample-barcoded 5' primer, a second PCR was run for about 7 to 12 cycles. TCRdb ran MiXCR on the 5' RACE reads and lists one entry per CDR3 protein. The top ten hold 15% to 17% of the sample, which has fewer than 800,000 distinct CDR3 sequences, roughly 32% seen once. These data originate in a study of blood T cells in healthy people across ages. V gave up 11 bases and J gave up 3 bases, with 13 bases separating them. This CDR3 has 12 residues. CDR1 SNHLY and CDR2 FYNNEI come from the germline V gene.

This TCR was sampled from a woman of 80 years or more in good health. The sequenced material came from blood. V is TRBV2 and J is TRBJ1-2; D ambiguous. The CDR3 protein is CAGTTEYYGYTF. The CDR3, as DNA: TGTGCCGGCACTACAGAGTACTATGGCTACACCTTC.